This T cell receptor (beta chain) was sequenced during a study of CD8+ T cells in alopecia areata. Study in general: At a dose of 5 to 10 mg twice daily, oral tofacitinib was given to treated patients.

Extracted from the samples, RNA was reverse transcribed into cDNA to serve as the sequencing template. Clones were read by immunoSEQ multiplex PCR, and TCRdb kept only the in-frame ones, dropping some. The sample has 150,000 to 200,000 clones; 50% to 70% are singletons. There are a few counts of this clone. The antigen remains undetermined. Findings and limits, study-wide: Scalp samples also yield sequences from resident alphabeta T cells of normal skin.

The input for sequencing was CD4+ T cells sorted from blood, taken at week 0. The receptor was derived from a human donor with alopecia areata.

CDR3 in DNA: TGTGCCACCAGCAGAGCCGGGACAGGGGGCACGGGAGGTGGCATTCAGTACTTC. Protein sequence: CATSRAGTGGTGGGIQYF. The V and J genes are TRBV15 and TRBJ2-4; 12 bases align to TRBD1. The CDR3 totals 18 residues. Looked up from germline, CDR1 is LNHNV and CDR2 is YYDKDF (reference sequence). V lost 1 base to trimming and J lost 9 bases; unmatched junction nucleotides: 13.